Only a few counts were recorded for the clone carrying this T cell receptor (beta chain). Its matching antigen is unknown. The data originate from a study of PD-1 blockade in classical Hodgkin lymphoma. Study-wide background: Nivolumab was administered to patients intravenously at 3 mg/kg every 2 weeks. Findings and caveats of the study: CD4+ but not CD8+ TCR diversity rose significantly by C4D1.

Germline values: CDR1 SQVTM, CDR2 ANQGSEA. V shed 4 bases, J shed 3 bases, and the junction held 2 bases outside the gene matches. The CDR3 is 12 residues long. Produced via immunoSEQ multiplex PCR; TCRdb's table is partial and in-frame only. The sample carries 95,000 or so clones, approximately 80% recorded once. Every patient relapsed after autologous stem cell transplantation, and brentuximab vedotin exposure varied. The sample was peripheral blood mononuclear cells (PBMCs), taken at baseline. The chain uses TRBV29-1 and TRBJ1-1; 7 nucleotides align to TRBD1. This receptor was taken from a human donor with classical Hodgkin lymphoma. CDR3 protein: CSVADRYTEAFF. The DNA of the CDR3 is TGCAGCGTTGCGGACAGGTACACTGAAGCTTTCTTT.